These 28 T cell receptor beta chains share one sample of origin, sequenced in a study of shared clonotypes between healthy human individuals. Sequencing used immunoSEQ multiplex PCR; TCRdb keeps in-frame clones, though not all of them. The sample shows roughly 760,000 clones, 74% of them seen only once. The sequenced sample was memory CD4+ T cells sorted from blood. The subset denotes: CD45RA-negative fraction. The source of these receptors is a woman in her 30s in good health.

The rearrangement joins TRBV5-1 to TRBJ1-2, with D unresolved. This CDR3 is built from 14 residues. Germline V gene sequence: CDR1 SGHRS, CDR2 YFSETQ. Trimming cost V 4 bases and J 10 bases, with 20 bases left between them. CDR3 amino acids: CASSPRQPPMAYTF. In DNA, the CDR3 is TGCGCCAGCAGCCCCCGGCAACCCCCCATGGCCTACACCTTC.

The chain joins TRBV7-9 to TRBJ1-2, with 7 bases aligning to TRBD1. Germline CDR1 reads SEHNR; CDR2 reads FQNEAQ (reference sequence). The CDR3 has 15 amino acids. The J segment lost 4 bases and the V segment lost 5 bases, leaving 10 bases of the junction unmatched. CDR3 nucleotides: TGTGCCAGCAGCCCCCGGATGGGGGACAGCTATGGCTACACCTTC. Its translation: CASSPRMGDSYGYTF. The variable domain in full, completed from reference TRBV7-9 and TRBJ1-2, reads DTGVSQNPRHKITKRGQNVTFRCDPISEHNRLYWYRQTLGQGPEFLTYFQNEAQLEKSRLLSDRFSAERPKGSFSTLEIQRTEQGDSAMYLCASSPRMGDSYGYTFGSGTRLTVV.

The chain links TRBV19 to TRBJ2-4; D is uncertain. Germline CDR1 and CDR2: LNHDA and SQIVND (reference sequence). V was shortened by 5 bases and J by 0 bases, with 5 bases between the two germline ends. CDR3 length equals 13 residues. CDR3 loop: CASSSIAKNIQYF. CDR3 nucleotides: TGTGCCAGTAGTTCAATAGCCAAAAACATTCAGTACTTC.

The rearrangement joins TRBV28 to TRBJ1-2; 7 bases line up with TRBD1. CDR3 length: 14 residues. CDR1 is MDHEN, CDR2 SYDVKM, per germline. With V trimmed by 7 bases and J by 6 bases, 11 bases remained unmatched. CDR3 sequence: CASTRGGPSNGYTF. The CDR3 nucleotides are TGTGCCAGCACCCGAGGGGGCCCAAGTAATGGCTACACCTTC.

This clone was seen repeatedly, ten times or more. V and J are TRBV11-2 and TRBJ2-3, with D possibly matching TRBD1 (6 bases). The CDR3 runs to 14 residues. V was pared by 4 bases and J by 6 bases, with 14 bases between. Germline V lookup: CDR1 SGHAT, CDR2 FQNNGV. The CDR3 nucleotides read TGTGCCAGCAGCTCCCGACAGGCCCGGGATACGCAGTATTTT. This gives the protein CASSSRQARDTQYF.

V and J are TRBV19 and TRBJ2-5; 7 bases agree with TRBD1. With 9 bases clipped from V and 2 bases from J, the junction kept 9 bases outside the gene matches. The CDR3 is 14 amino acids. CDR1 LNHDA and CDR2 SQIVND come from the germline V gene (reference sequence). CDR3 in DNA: TGTGCCAGCAGAAAGGGGGCGGCTCAAGAGACCCAGTACTTC. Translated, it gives CASRKGAAQETQYF.

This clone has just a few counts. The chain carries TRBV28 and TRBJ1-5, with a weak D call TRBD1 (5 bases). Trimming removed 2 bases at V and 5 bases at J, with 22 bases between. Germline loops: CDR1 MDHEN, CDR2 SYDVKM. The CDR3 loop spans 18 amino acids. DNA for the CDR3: TGTGCCAGCAGTTTAAGTCCCGGTTTAGGGGCGATCGATCAGCCCCAGCATTTT. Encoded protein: CASSLSPGLGAIDQPQHF. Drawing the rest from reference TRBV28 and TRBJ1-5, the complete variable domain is DVKVTQSSRYLVKRTGEKVFLECVQDMDHENMFWYRQDPGLGLRLIYFSYDVKMKEKGDIPEGYSVSREKKERFSLILESASTNQTSMYLCASSLSPGLGAIDQPQHFGDGTRLSIL.

The CDR3 nucleotides read TGCGCCAGCAGGCCGTCCAGGGTGCTCTATGGCTACACCTTC. Protein sequence: CASRPSRVLYGYTF. The chain links TRBV23-1 to TRBJ1-2, with TRBD1 as a possible D gene (5 bases). TRBV23-1 is recorded as an ORF, its role being uncertain. Trimming shortened V by 6 bases and J by 4 bases, and 15 bases separated the two germline ends. The CDR3 loop spans 14 amino acids.

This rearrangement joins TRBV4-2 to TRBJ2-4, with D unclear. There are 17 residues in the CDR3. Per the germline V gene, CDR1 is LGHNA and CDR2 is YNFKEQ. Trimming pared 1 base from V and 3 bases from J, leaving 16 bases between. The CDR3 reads CASSQVGNPKDKNIQYF. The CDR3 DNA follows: TGTGCCAGCAGCCAAGTAGGGAACCCTAAGGACAAAAACATTCAGTACTTC.

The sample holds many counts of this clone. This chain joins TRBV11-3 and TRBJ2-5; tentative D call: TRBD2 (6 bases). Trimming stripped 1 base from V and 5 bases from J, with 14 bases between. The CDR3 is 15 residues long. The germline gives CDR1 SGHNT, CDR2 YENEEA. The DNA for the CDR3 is TGTGCCAGCAGCTTAGGATCCACACTAGCTGAGACCCAGTACTTC. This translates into CASSLGSTLAETQYF. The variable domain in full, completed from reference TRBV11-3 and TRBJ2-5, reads EAGVVQSPRYKIIEKKQPVAFWCNPISGHNTLYWYLQNLGQGPELLIRYENEEAVDDSQLPKDRFSAERLKGVDSTLKIQPAELGDSAVYLCASSLGSTLAETQYFGPGTRLLVL.

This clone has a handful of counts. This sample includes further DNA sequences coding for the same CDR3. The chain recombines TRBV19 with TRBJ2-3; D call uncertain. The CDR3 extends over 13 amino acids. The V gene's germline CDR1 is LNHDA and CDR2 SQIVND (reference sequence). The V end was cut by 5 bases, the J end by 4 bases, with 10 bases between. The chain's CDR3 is CASSLGLADTQYF. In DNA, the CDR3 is TGTGCCAGTAGTTTGGGGTTAGCAGATACGCAGTATTTT.

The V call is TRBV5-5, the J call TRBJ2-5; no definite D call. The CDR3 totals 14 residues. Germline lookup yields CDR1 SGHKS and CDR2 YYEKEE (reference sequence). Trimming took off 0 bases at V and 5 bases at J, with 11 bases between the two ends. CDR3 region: CASSLDDGMETQYF. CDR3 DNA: TGTGCCAGCAGCTTGGACGATGGGATGGAGACCCAGTACTTC.

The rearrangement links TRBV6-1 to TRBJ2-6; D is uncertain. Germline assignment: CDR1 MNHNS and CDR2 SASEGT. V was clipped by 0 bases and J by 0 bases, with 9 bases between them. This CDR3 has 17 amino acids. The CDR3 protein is CASSEATLSSGANVLTF. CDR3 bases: TGTGCCAGCAGTGAAGCCACCCTGAGCTCTGGGGCCAACGTCCTGACTTTC.

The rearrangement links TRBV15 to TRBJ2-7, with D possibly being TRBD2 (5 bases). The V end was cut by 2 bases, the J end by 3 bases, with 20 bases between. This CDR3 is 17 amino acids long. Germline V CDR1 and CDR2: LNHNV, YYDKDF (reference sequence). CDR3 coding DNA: TGTGCCACCAGCAGATTCGGCGAGGGTGGAGATAGCTACGAGCAGTACTTC. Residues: CATSRFGEGGDSYEQYF.

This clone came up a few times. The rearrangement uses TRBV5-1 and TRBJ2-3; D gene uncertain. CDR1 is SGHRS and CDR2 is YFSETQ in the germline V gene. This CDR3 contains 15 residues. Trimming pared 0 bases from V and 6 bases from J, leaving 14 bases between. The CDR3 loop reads CASSLVLGAADTQYF. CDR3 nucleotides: TGCGCCAGCAGCTTGGTACTGGGTGCTGCGGATACGCAGTATTTT.

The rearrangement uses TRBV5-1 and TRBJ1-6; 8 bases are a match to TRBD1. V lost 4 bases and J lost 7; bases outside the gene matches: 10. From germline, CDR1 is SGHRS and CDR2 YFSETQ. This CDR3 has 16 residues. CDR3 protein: CASSTGQGRGNSPLHF. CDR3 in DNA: TGCGCCAGCAGCACCGGACAGGGCAGAGGAAATTCACCCCTCCACTTT.

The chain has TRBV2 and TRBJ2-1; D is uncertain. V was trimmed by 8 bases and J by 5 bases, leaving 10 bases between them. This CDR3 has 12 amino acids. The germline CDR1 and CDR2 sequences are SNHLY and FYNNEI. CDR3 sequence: CASCRLDNEQFF. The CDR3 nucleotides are TGTGCCAGCTGCCGACTTGACAATGAGCAGTTCTTC.

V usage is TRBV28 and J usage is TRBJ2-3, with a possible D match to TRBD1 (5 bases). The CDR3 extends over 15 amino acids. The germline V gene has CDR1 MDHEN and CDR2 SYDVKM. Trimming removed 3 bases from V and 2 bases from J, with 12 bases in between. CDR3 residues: CASSLSRVLTDTQYF. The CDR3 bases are TGTGCCAGCAGTTTGTCCAGGGTGCTCACAGATACGCAGTATTTT.

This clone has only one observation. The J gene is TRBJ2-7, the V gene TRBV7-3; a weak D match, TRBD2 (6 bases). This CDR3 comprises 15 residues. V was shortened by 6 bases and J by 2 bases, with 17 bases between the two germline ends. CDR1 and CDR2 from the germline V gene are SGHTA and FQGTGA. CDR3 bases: TGTGCCAGCAGTCCTGGGAGCGCGGGGCCCTACGAGCAGTACTTC. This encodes CASSPGSAGPYEQYF.

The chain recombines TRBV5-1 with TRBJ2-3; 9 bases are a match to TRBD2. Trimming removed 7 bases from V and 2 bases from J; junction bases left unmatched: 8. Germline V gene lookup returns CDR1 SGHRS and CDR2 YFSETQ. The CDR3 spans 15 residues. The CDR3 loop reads CASSRTSEHTDTQYF. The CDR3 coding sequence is TGCGCCAGCTCCCGGACTAGCGAGCACACAGATACGCAGTATTTT.

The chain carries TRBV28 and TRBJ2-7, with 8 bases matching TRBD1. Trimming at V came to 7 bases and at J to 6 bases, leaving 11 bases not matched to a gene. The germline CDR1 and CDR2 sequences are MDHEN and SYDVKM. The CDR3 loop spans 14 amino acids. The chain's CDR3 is CASNRGQGRGEQYF. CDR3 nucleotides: TGTGCCAGCAATCGCGGACAGGGTCGGGGCGAGCAGTACTTC. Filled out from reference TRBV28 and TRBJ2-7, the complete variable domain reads DVKVTQSSRYLVKRTGEKVFLECVQDMDHENMFWYRQDPGLGLRLIYFSYDVKMKEKGDIPEGYSVSREKKERFSLILESASTNQTSMYLCASNRGQGRGEQYFGPGTRLTVT.

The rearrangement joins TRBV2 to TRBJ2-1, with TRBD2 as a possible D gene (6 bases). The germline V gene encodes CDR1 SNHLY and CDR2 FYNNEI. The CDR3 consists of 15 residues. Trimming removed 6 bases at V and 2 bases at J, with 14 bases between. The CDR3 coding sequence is TGTGCCAGCAGGAGGACTACAGGCCCCTACAATGAGCAGTTCTTC. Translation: CASRRTTGPYNEQFF.

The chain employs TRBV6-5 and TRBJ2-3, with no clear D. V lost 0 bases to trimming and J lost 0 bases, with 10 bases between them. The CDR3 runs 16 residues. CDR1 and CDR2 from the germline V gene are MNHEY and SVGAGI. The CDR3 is CASSYSLTSSTDTQYF. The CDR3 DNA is TGTGCCAGCAGTTACTCCCTTACCTCAAGCACAGATACGCAGTATTTT.

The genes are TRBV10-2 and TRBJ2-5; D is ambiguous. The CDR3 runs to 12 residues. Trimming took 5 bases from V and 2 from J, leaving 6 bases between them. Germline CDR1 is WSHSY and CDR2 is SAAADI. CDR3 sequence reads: CASSITQETQYF. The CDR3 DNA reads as TGCGCCAGCAGTATAACGCAAGAGACCCAGTACTTC.

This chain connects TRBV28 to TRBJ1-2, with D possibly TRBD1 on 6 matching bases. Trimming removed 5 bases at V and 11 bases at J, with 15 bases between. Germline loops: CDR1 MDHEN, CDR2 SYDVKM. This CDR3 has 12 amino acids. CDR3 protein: CASSPGGSGYTF. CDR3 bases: TGTGCCAGCAGTCCGGGGGGCTCGGGGTACACCTTC.

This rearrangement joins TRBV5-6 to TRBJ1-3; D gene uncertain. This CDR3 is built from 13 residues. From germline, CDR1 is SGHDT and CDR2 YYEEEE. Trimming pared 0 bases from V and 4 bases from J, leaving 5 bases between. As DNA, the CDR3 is TGTGCCAGCAGCTTGGCTGGGGGAAACACCATATATTTT. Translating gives CASSLAGGNTIYF.

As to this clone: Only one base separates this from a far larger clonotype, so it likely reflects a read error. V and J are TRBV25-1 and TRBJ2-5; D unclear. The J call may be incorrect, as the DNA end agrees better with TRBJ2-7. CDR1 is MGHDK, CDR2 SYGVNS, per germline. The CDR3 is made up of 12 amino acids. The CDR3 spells CASSRSSYEQYF. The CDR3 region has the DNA TGTGCCAGCAGTCGGAGCTCCTACGAGCAGTACTTC.

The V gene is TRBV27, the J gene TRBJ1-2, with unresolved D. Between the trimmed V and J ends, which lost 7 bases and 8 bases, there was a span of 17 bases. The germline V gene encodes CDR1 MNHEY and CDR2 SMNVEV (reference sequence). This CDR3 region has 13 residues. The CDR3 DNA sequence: TGTGCCAGCACCTTCTCTGCGGGCCCCGGCTACACCTTC. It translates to CASTFSAGPGYTF.